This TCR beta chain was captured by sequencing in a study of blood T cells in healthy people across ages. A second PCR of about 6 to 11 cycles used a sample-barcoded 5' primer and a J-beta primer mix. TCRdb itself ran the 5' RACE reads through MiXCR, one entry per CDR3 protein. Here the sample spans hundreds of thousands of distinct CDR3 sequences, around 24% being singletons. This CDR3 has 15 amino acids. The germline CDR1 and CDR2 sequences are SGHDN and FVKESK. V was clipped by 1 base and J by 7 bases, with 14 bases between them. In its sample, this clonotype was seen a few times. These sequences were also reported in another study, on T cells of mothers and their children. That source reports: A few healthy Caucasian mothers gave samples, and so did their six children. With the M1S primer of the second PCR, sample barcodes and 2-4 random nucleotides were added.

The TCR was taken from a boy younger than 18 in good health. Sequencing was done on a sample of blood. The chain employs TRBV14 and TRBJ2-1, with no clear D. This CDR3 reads CASSQVIPLANEQFF. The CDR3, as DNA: TGTGCCAGCAGCCAAGTCATCCCCCTGGCGAATGAGCAGTTCTTC.